This passage covers 20 T cell receptor beta chains from one sample sequenced in a study of a mutant IDH1 vaccine in newly diagnosed glioma. Antigens of these TCRs are unknown. Regarding time point: week 35, safety follow-up. Topical imiquimod was applied with each vaccine dose, which held 300 ug of mutant IDH1 20-mer peptide. Clones were sequenced by immunoSEQ multiplex PCR, and TCRdb holds only the in-frame ones, with some missing. The sample includes some 29,000 clones, around 76% of them seen just once. This specimen consisted of PBMCs, obtained from a glioma patient whose treatment included an IDH1 peptide vaccine. All receptors derive from a man between 45 and 60 years old with glioma.

The chain has TRBV25-1 and TRBJ1-4, with D unclear. Between the trimmed V and J ends, which lost 0 bases and 0 bases, there was a span of 8 bases. CDR1 is MGHDK, CDR2 SYGVNS, per germline. This CDR3 is 16 amino acids long. The CDR3 DNA follows: TGTGCCAGCAGTGAATATTCAGGTGCAACTAATGAAAAACTGTTTTTT. Its translation is CASSEYSGATNEKLFF.

The chain uses TRBV28 and TRBJ1-5; 7 bases align to TRBD1. CDR3 length: 13 amino acids. V was clipped by 6 bases and J by 5 bases; unmatched bases: 4. CDR1 MDHEN and CDR2 SYDVKM come from the germline V gene. CDR3 nucleotide sequence: TGTGCCAGCAGCCCCGGGACAGATCAGCCCCAGCATTTT. It is translated as CASSPGTDQPQHF.

This sequence joins TRBV7-9 and TRBJ1-2; no clear D gene. The CDR3 has 13 residues. CDR1 and CDR2 (germline): SEHNR, FQNEAQ (reference sequence). V lost 2 bases and J lost 6, with 10 bases in between. The CDR3 protein is CASSLTAENGYTF. The DNA of the CDR3 is TGTGCCAGCAGCTTAACGGCAGAAAATGGCTACACCTTC.

The rearrangement uses TRBV5-6 and TRBJ2-3; 7 nucleotides line up with TRBD1. This CDR3 is 16 amino acids long. Trimming took 0 bases from V and 2 from J; bases not matched to a gene: 6. CDR1 is SGHDT and CDR2 is YYEEEE in the germline V gene. The CDR3 region has the DNA TGTGCCAGCAGCTTGGAAGCCGGGACAGTCACAGATACGCAGTATTTT. Protein: CASSLEAGTVTDTQYF.

The chain has TRBV5-1 and TRBJ2-3; no clear D. Germline V lookup: CDR1 SGHRS, CDR2 YFSETQ. This CDR3 spans 15 amino acids. V gave up 1 base and J gave up 0 bases, with 9 bases separating them. The DNA of the CDR3 is TGCGCCAGCAGCTTGTTAGGGCTTAGCACAGATACGCAGTATTTT. Translating it yields CASSLLGLSTDTQYF. Full variable domain (remainder filled in from reference TRBV5-1 and TRBJ2-3): KAGVTQTPRYLIKTRGQQVTLSCSPISGHRSVSWYQQTPGQGLQFLFEYFSETQRNKGNFPGRFSGRQFSNSRSEMNVSTLELGDSALYLCASSLLGLSTDTQYFGPGTRLTVL.

The chain combines TRBV7-9 with TRBJ1-2, with TRBD1 as a possible D gene (5 bases). Trimming shortened V by 1 base and J by 8 bases, and 11 bases separated the two germline ends. Germline V gene lookup returns CDR1 SEHNR and CDR2 FQNEAQ (reference sequence). The CDR3 extends over 13 amino acids. Here the CDR3 reads CASSLVGDQGYTF. The CDR3 DNA reads TGTGCCAGCAGCTTAGTGGGGGATCAAGGCTACACCTTC.

This clone was observed a few times. This sequence joins TRBV11-2 and TRBJ2-7; D is ambiguous. Germline values: CDR1 SGHAT, CDR2 FQNNGV. With 2 bases removed from V and 3 bases from J, the gap between germline ends came to 14 bases. The CDR3 runs 15 residues. This chain's CDR3 is CASSLSDTASYEQYF. DNA for the CDR3: TGTGCCAGCAGCTTAAGCGATACAGCCAGCTACGAGCAGTACTTC.

The genes are TRBV5-8 and TRBJ2-7; tentatively, D is TRBD1 or TRBD2 (7 bases each). CDR1 is SGHTS, CDR2 YDEGEE, per germline. The CDR3 totals 14 residues. V was clipped by 5 bases and J by 3 bases, with 15 bases between them. The CDR3 bases are TGTGCCAGCAGGGGGACAGCGGGACTCTACGAGCAGTACTTC. Residues: CASRGTAGLYEQYF.

This sequence joins TRBV2 and TRBJ1-3; TRBD1 agrees at 7 bases. The CDR3 is 14 amino acids. V shed 9 bases and J 8 bases; nucleotides not matched to a gene: 13. From germline, CDR1 is SNHLY and CDR2 FYNNEI. As DNA, the CDR3 is TGTGCCAGTACTCGACAGGGAGAGTCAGACACCATATATTTT. It encodes CASTRQGESDTIYF.

V usage is TRBV7-9 and J usage is TRBJ1-4, with 10 bases matching TRBD1. Looked up from germline, CDR1 is SEHNR and CDR2 is FQNEAQ (reference sequence). V lost 5 bases to trimming and J lost 7 bases; unmatched junction nucleotides: 7. The CDR3 has 15 amino acids. The CDR3 bases are TGTGCCAGCAGCCGCTCGACAGGGGGCGGTGAAAAACTGTTTTTT. Translated, it gives CASSRSTGGGEKLFF.

This chain links TRBV18 with TRBJ2-5, with D unclear. Trimming shortened V by 3 bases and J by 1 base, and 3 bases separated the two germline ends. The germline V gene has CDR1 KGHSH and CDR2 LQKENI. The CDR3 is 12 residues long. The CDR3 region has the DNA TGTGCCAGCTCACCTACCCAAGAGACCCAGTACTTC. This encodes CASSPTQETQYF. The variable domain in full, with the rest retrieved from reference TRBV18 and TRBJ2-5, is NAGVMQNPRHLVRRRGQEARLRCSPMKGHSHVYWYRQLPEEGLKFMVYLQKENIIDESGMPKERFSAEFPKEGPSILRIQQVVRGDSAAYFCASSPTQETQYFGPGTRLLVL.

This chain links TRBV2 with TRBJ2-7; D gene ambiguous. From germline, CDR1 is SNHLY and CDR2 FYNNEI. This CDR3 comprises 12 residues. The ends were cut back, 8 bases at V and 2 bases at J, with 10 bases in the middle. Written as DNA, the CDR3 is TGTGCCAGCGGAGCGCCGGCCTACGAGCAGTACTTC. Its protein product is CASGAPAYEQYF.

This chain uses TRBV4-1 with TRBJ2-7; tentatively, D is TRBD2 (6 bases). The ends were cut back, 0 bases at V and 5 bases at J, with 20 bases in the middle. Germline V CDR1 and CDR2: MGHRA, YSYEKL. This CDR3 comprises 17 residues. The CDR3 here is CASSQDYYGGGGNEQYF. The CDR3 coding sequence is TGCGCCAGCAGCCAAGATTATTATGGGGGAGGAGGAAACGAGCAGTACTTC.

This clone was counted once. The CDR3 coding sequence is TGTGCCAGCAGTTACAAGGGAGACGGGACCCAGTACTTC. It encodes CASSYKGDGTQYF. The rearrangement uses TRBV6-5 and TRBJ2-5; D perhaps matches TRBD2 (5 bases). The length of the CDR3 is 13 residues. Trimming pared 2 bases from V and 7 bases from J, leaving 11 bases between. The germline V gene encodes CDR1 MNHEY and CDR2 SVGAGI.

This chain uses TRBV27 with TRBJ2-7; 8 bases are a match to TRBD2. Trimming took 3 bases from V and 7 from J; bases not matched to a gene: 5. Germline V gives CDR1 MNHEY, CDR2 SMNVEV (reference sequence). The CDR3 has 13 amino acids. The CDR3 reads CASSLRTGGEQYF. CDR3 DNA sequence: TGTGCCAGCAGTTTGCGGACGGGAGGGGAGCAGTACTTC.

This clone came up once. V usage is TRBV6-5 and J usage is TRBJ2-2, with a possible D match to TRBD2 (6 bases). V was pared by 4 bases and J by 4 bases, with 10 bases between. The CDR3 contains 14 residues. Germline CDR1 MNHEY, CDR2 SVGAGI. In nucleotides, the CDR3 is TGTGCCAGCAGTTCCGGGACTTCCACCGGGGAGCTGTTTTTT. It yields the protein CASSSGTSTGELFF.

The chain links TRBV5-4 to TRBJ1-4; D is possibly TRBD1 (6 bases). Germline V gene lookup returns CDR1 SGHNT and CDR2 YYREEE (reference sequence). There are 16 residues in the CDR3. Trimming pared 2 bases from V and 0 bases from J, leaving 11 bases between. CDR3 DNA: TGTGCCAGCAGCTTAAGGGGGGATGCAACTAATGAAAAACTGTTTTTT. Translated: CASSLRGDATNEKLFF.

The chain combines TRBV19 with TRBJ2-2, with TRBD2 identical over 7 bases. The CDR3 extends over 15 amino acids. The V and J ends lost 6 bases and 2 bases, in that order; junction bases with no gene match: 6. The germline V gene has CDR1 LNHDA and CDR2 SQIVND (reference sequence). The CDR3 protein is CASSPAGDNTGELFF. The CDR3 DNA follows: TGTGCCAGTAGCCCTGCGGGGGACAACACCGGGGAGCTGTTTTTT.

The chain uses TRBV5-4 and TRBJ1-2; 7 bases fit TRBD1. The CDR3 runs 16 residues. CDR1 and CDR2 (germline): SGHNT, YYREEE (reference sequence). The V segment lost 6 bases and the J segment 0 bases; nucleotides outside the gene matches: 11. The CDR3 spells CASTPGGQRANYGYTF. In DNA form, the CDR3 reads TGTGCCAGCACCCCCGGGGGACAGAGAGCTAACTATGGCTACACCTTC.

This chain joins TRBV28 and TRBJ1-5; D is undetermined. Germline CDR1 and CDR2: MDHEN and SYDVKM. The CDR3 covers 13 residues. The V end was cut by 7 bases, the J end by 5 bases, with 12 bases between. The CDR3 is CASTLTQDQPQHF. The CDR3 DNA follows: TGTGCCAGCACCCTAACTCAGGATCAGCCCCAGCATTTT.